The 11 T cell receptor beta chains below all came from one sample that was sequenced in a study of technical replicates of blood from a handful of donors. Sequencing was performed with immunoSEQ multiplex PCR; in TCRdb, only in-frame clones are kept and a portion is missing. Of over 55,000 clones listed, approximately 86% are singletons. The sequenced sample consisted of PBMCs. These receptors originate from a human donor in good health. Some clones in this sample may be carry-over from other donors' samples.

This clone has a single count. The V call is TRBV30, the J call TRBJ2-2, with 9 bases lining up with TRBD1. Germline V gene data show CDR1 as GTSNPN and CDR2 as SVGIG (reference sequence). This CDR3 is built from 14 residues. V shed 3 bases and J 6 bases; nucleotides not matched to a gene: 5. As DNA, the CDR3 is TGTGCCTGGAGAAGGACAGGGGAGCCCGGGGAGCTGTTTTTT. Protein: CAWRRTGEPGELFF.

This chain uses TRBV2 with TRBJ2-7, with D perhaps TRBD2 (6 bases). The V and J ends lost 3 bases and 4 bases respectively, with 10 bases between them. The CDR3 contains 13 residues. The V gene's germline CDR1 is SNHLY and CDR2 FYNNEI. CDR3 sequence: CASSDTSLYEQYF. The CDR3 DNA sequence: TGTGCCAGCAGTGATACTAGCCTTTACGAGCAGTACTTC.

There are a few counts of this clone. The CDR3 is CASSQVATTGHGYTF. CDR3 DNA sequence: TGTGCCAGCAGCCAAGTCGCCACAACAGGGCATGGCTACACCTTC. The genes are TRBV14 and TRBJ1-2; a possible D gene is TRBD1 (6 bases). V was shortened by 1 base and J by 6 bases, with 15 bases between the two germline ends. This CDR3 comprises 15 residues. Germline loops: CDR1 SGHDN, CDR2 FVKESK. Combining the CDR3 with reference TRBV14 and TRBJ1-2 gives the whole variable domain EAGVTQFPSHSVIEKGQTVTLRCDPISGHDNLYWYRRVMGKEIKFLLHFVKESKQDESGMPNNRFLAERTGGTYSTLKVQPAELEDSGVYFCASSQVATTGHGYTFGSGTRLTVV.

V usage is TRBV2 and J usage is TRBJ1-1; D gene uncertain. The V end was cut by 3 bases, the J end by 3 bases, with 8 bases between. The CDR3 totals 13 residues. The germline V gene has CDR1 SNHLY and CDR2 FYNNEI. DNA of the CDR3: TGTGCCAGCAGTGACTTACGGGACACTGAAGCTTTCTTT. Its protein is CASSDLRDTEAFF.

This clone is categorized as medium-sized. This chain connects TRBV7-8 to TRBJ2-7; D remains ambiguous. CDR1 SGHVS and CDR2 FQNEAQ come from the germline V gene. The CDR3 loop spans 16 amino acids. V was cut by 2 bases and J by 5 bases, with 19 bases left in between. The CDR3 sequence: CASSLSPRYRTNEQYF. In DNA, the CDR3 is TGTGCCAGCAGCTTATCCCCCCGCTACCGAACCAACGAGCAGTACTTC.

The chain recombines TRBV15 with TRBJ1-1, with D unresolved. Trimming took 7 bases from V and 1 from J, leaving 19 bases between them. This CDR3 spans 16 amino acids. Germline V CDR1 and CDR2: LNHNV, YYDKDF (reference sequence). The CDR3 here is CATTTGSLLRNTEAFF. CDR3 bases: TGTGCCACCACTACCGGGTCTCTCCTGAGGAACACTGAAGCTTTCTTT. Based on the CDR3 plus reference TRBV15 and TRBJ1-1, the full variable domain is DAMVIQNPRYQVTQFGKPVTLSCSQTLNHNVMYWYQQKSSQAPKLLFHYYDKDFNNEADTPDNFQSRRPNTSFCFLDIRSPGLGDTAMYLCATTTGSLLRNTEAFFGQGTRLTVV.

This chain joins TRBV29-1 and TRBJ2-7; D is unresolved. Germline values: CDR1 SQVTM, CDR2 ANQGSEA. V gave up 4 bases and J gave up 0 bases, with 7 bases separating them. This CDR3 is 12 amino acids long. The CDR3 DNA follows: TGCAGCGTTGGGCGGAACTCCTACGAGCAGTACTTC. It encodes CSVGRNSYEQYF.

The gene calls are TRBV12-5 and TRBJ1-1; D call uncertain. Trimming stripped 7 bases from V and 6 bases from J, with 18 bases between. There are 14 residues in the CDR3. The germline V gene encodes CDR1 LGHNT and CDR2 FRNRAP. CDR3 amino acids: CASALAGYGAEAFF. The CDR3 bases are TGTGCTAGTGCCCTTGCGGGGTACGGGGCTGAAGCTTTCTTT.

The chain is built from TRBV9 and TRBJ2-2; 10 bases agree with TRBD1. The germline CDR1 and CDR2 sequences are SGDLS and YYNGEE. Germline trimming cut 3 bases from V and 4 bases from J; bases unmatched to any gene: 15. There are 19 residues in the CDR3. CDR3 sequence (DNA): TGTGCCAGCAGCGCGACAGGGGGCTTACGGGAGGGCGGCACCGGGGAGCTGTTTTTT. The encoded protein is CASSATGGLREGGTGELFF.

This chain joins TRBV7-2 and TRBJ2-3; D remains ambiguous. V was cut by 3 bases and J by 10 bases, with 14 bases left in between. The CDR3 runs 13 residues. Germline values: CDR1 SGHTA, CDR2 FQGNSA. CDR3 DNA: TGTGCCAGCAGCTTTAACTTCGGGTATGCGCAGTATTTT. Its translation is CASSFNFGYAQYF.

The V and J genes are TRBV23-1 and TRBJ1-5; maybe TRBD1 (6 bases). TRBV23-1 is given ORF status, its function remaining uncertain. CDR3 length: 18 residues. Trimming stripped 7 bases from V and 3 bases from J, with 25 bases between. The CDR3 nucleotides are TGCGCCAGCACTCGAAAACCAGGGGTTAGGGCCTCCAATCAGCCCCAGCATTTT. Translating it yields CASTRKPGVRASNQPQHF.